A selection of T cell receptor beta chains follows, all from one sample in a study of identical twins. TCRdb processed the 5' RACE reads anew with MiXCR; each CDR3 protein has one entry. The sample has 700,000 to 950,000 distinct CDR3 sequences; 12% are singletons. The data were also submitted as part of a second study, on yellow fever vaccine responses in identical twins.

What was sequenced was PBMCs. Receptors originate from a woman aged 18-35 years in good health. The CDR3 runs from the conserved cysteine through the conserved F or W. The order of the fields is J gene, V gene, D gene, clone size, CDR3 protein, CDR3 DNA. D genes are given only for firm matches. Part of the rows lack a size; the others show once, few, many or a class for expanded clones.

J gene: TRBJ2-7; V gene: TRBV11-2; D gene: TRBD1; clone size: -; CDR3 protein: CASSLGQVNYEQYF; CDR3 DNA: TGTGCCAGCAGCTTGGGACAGGTCAATTACGAGCAGTACTTC
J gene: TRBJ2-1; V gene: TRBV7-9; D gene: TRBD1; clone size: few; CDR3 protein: CASSRMGQDFNEQFF; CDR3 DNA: TGTGCCAGCAGCCGGATGGGACAGGACTTCAATGAGCAGTTCTTC
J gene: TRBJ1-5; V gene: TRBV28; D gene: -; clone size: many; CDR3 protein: CASSFTGYQPQHF; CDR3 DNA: TGTGCCAGCAGTTTTACAGGGTATCAGCCCCAGCATTTT
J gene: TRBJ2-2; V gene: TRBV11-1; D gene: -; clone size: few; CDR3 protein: CASSLLGSGNTGELFF; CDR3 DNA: TGTGCCAGCAGCTTACTTGGTAGCGGTAACACCGGGGAGCTGTTTTTT
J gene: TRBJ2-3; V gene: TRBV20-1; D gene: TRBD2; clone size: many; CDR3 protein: CSARDLRGEDTQYF; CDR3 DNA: TGCAGTGCTAGAGATCTGCGGGGGGAAGATACGCAGTATTTT
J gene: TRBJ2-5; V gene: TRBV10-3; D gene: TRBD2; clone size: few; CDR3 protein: CAISGGLAEKETQYF; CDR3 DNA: TGTGCCATCAGTGGGGGACTAGCGGAGAAAGAGACCCAGTACTTC
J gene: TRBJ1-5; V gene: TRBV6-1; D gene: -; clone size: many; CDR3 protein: CASSEWDTDQPQHF; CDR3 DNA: TGTGCCAGCAGTGAATGGGACACCGATCAGCCCCAGCATTTT
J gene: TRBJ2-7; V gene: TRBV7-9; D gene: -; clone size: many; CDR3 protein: CASSPDQRYEQYF; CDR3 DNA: TGTGCCAGCAGCCCAGACCAACGTTACGAGCAGTACTTC
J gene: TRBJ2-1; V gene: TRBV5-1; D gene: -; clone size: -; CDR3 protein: CASTSLVGGGGNEQFF; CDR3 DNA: TGCGCCAGCACCTCCCTCGTGGGGGGAGGGGGCAATGAGCAGTTCTTC
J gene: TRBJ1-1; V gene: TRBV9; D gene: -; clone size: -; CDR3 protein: CASSVGGAVAEAFF; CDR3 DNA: TGTGCCAGCAGCGTAGGGGGGGCTGTTGCTGAAGCTTTCTTT
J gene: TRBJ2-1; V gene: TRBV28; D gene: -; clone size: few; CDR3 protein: CASSTLVGAEVGVWNEQFF; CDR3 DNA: TGTGCCAGCTCTACTCTAGTGGGCGCAGAAGTCGGGGTTTGGAATGAGCAGTTCTTC
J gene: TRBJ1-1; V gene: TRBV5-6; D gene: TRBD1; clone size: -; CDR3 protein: CASSPGQYLNTEAFF; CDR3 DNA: TGTGCCAGCAGCCCGGGACAGTACTTGAACACTGAAGCTTTCTTT
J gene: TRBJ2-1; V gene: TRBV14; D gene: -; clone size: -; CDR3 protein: CASSRLGYNEQFF; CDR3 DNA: TGTGCCAGCAGCCGACTAGGCTACAATGAGCAGTTCTTC
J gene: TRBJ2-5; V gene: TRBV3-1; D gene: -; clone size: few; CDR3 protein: CASSQDPLAERETQYF; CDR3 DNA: TGTGCCAGCAGCCAAGATCCCCTGGCGGAGAGGGAGACCCAGTACTTC
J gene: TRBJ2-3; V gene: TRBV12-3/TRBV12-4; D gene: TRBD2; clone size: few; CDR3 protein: CASTLSGRSDTQYF; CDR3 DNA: TGTGCCAGCACCCTTAGCGGGAGGTCAGATACGCAGTATTTT
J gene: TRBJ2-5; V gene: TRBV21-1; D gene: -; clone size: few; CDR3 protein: CASSKEEGAGKETQYF; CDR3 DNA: TGTGCCAGCAGCAAAGAGGAGGGAGCGGGGAAAGAGACCCAGTACTTC
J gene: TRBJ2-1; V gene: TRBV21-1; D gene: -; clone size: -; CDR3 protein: CASSNSWGGLPNYNEQFF; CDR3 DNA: TGTGCCAGCAGCAATAGTTGGGGAGGGCTCCCAAACTACAATGAGCAGTTCTTC
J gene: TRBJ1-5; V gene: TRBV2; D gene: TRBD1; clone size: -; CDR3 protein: CASRTGGRSQPQHF; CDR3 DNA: TGTGCCAGCAGGACAGGGGGCAGGTCTCAGCCCCAGCATTTT
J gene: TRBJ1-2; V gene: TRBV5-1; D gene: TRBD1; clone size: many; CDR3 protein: CASSTGTGGVVYGYTF; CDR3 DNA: TGCGCCAGCAGCACCGGGACAGGGGGAGTGGTCTATGGCTACACCTTC
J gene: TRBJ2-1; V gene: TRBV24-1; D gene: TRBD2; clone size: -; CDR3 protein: CATSDLGGDDNEQFF; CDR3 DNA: TGTGCCACCAGTGACCTGGGGGGGGATGACAATGAGCAGTTCTTC
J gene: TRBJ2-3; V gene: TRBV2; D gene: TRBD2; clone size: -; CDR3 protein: CASRRSLAGGLTQYF; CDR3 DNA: TGTGCCAGCAGGAGGAGTCTAGCGGGGGGCCTTACGCAGTATTTT
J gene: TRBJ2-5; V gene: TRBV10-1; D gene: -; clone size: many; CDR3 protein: CASSDVQGRETQYF; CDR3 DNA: TGCGCCAGCAGTGATGTTCAGGGCCGAGAGACCCAGTACTTC
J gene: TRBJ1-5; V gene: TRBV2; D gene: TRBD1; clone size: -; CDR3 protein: CASSYPLQGASNQPQHF; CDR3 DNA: TGTGCCAGCAGCTATCCCTTACAGGGGGCATCAAATCAGCCCCAGCATTTT
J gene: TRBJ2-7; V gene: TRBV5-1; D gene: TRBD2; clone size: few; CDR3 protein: CASSSGTSGPLSYEQYF; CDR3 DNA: TGCGCCAGCAGCTCGGGGACTAGCGGGCCCTTGAGCTACGAGCAGTACTTC
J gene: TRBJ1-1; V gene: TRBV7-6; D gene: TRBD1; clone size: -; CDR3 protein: CASSSRTGDTEAFF; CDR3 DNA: TGTGCCAGCAGCTCTAGGACAGGGGACACTGAAGCTTTCTTT
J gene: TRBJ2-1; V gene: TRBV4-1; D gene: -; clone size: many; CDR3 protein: CASSPIGRDRYNEQFF; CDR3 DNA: TGCGCCAGCAGCCCAATTGGAAGGGATCGATACAATGAGCAGTTCTTC
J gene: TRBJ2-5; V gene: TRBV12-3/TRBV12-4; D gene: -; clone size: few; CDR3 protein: CASSTAWETQYF; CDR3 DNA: TGTGCCAGCAGTACGGCATGGGAGACCCAGTACTTC
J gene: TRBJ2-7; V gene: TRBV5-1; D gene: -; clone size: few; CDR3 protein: CASSQRRFAEPGLDLSSYEQYF; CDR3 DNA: TGCGCCAGCAGCCAGCGCAGATTTGCGGAGCCAGGCCTCGACCTTAGCTCCTACGAGCAGTACTTC
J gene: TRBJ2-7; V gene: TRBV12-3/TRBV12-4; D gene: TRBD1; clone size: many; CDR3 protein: CASSSTGLGYEQYF; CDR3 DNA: TGTGCCAGCAGCTCGACAGGGCTGGGGTACGAGCAGTACTTC
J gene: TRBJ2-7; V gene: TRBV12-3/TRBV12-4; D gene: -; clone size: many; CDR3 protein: CASSPSEIYEQYF; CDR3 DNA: TGTGCCAGCAGTCCCTCAGAGATTTACGAGCAGTACTTC
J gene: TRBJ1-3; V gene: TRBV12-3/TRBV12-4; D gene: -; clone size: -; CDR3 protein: CASVWGNTIYF; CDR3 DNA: TGTGCCAGTGTCTGGGGAAACACCATATATTTT
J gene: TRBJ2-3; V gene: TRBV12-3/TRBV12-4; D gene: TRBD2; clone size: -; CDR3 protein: CASSAGLAGPTDTQYF; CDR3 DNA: TGTGCCAGCAGTGCTGGACTAGCGGGACCCACAGATACGCAGTATTTT
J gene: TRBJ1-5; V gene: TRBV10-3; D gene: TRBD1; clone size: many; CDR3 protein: CAIRTGDGQPQHF; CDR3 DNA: TGTGCCATCAGGACAGGGGACGGTCAGCCCCAGCATTTT
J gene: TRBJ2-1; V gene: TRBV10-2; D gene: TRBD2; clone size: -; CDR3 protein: CASSDRSGRASSYNEQFF; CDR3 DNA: TGCGCCAGCAGTGATAGATCGGGGAGGGCCAGCTCCTACAATGAGCAGTTCTTC
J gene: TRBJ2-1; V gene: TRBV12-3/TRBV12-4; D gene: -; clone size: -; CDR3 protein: CASPPTRASSYNEQFF; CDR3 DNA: TGTGCCAGCCCCCCGACCCGGGCCAGCTCCTACAATGAGCAGTTCTTC
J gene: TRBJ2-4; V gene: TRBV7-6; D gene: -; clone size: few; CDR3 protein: CASSLDTGTYANIQYF; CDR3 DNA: TGTGCCAGCAGCTTAGACACCGGGACTTATGCGAACATTCAGTACTTC
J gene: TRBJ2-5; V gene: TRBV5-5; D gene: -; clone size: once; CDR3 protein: CASSLGFGSTETQYF; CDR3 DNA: TGTGCCAGCAGCTTGGGATTTGGCAGTACAGAGACCCAGTACTTC
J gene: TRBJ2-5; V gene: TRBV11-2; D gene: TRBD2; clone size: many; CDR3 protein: CASSFSGRETQYF; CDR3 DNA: TGTGCCAGCAGCTTTAGCGGGAGAGAGACCCAGTACTTC
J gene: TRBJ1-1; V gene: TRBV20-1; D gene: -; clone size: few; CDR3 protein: CSASNAEAFF; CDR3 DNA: TGCAGTGCTTCGAACGCTGAAGCTTTCTTT
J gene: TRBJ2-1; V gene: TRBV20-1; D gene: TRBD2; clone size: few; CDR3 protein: CSAASSGGKNEQFF; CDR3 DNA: TGCAGTGCTGCCTCTAGCGGGGGTAAAAATGAGCAGTTCTTC
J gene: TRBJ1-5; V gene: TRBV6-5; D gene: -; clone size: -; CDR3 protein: CASSNRDNQPQHF; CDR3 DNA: TGTGCCAGCAGTAACAGGGATAATCAGCCCCAGCATTTT
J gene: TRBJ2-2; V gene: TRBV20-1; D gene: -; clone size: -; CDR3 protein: CSAPRGARVGTGELFF; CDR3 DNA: TGCAGTGCCCCTAGGGGAGCAAGGGTCGGCACCGGGGAGCTGTTTTTT
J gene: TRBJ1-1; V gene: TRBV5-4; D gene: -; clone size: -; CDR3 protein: CASGKGAVNTEAFF; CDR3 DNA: TGTGCCAGCGGAAAAGGGGCCGTGAACACTGAAGCTTTCTTT
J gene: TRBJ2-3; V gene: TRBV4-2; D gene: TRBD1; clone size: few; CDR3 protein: CASSQGLPGGATDTQYF; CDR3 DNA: TGTGCCAGCAGCCAGGGCCTACCAGGGGGCGCGACAGATACGCAGTATTTT
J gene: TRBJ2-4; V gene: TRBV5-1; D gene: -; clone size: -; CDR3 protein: CASSPDLALAKNIQYF; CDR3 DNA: TGCGCCAGCAGCCCGGATTTGGCTCTAGCCAAAAACATTCAGTACTTC
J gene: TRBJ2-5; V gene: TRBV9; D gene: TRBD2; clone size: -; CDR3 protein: CASSPRTSGGWGETQYF; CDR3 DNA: TGTGCCAGCAGCCCCCGGACTAGCGGGGGCTGGGGGGAGACCCAGTACTTC
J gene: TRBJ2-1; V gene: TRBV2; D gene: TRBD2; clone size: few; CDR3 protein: CASSDASGGIYNEQFF; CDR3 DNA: TGTGCCAGCAGTGATGCTAGCGGGGGAATTTACAATGAGCAGTTCTTC
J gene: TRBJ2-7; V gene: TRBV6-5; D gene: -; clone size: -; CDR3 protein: CASSYSSDSYEQYF; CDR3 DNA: TGTGCCAGCAGTTACTCGTCCGATAGCTACGAGCAGTACTTC